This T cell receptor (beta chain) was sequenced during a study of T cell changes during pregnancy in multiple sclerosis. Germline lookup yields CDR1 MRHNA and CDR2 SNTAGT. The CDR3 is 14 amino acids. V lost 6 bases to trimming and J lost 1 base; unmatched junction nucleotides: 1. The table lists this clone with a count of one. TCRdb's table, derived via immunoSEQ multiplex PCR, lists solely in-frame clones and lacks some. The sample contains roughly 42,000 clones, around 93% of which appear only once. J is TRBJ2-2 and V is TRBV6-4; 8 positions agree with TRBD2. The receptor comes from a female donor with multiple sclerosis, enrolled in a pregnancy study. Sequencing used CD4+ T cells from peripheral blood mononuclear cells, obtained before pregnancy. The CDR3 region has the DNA TGTGCCAGCAGGAGCGGGGGGAACACCGGGGAGCTGTTTTTT. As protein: CASRSGGNTGELFF.